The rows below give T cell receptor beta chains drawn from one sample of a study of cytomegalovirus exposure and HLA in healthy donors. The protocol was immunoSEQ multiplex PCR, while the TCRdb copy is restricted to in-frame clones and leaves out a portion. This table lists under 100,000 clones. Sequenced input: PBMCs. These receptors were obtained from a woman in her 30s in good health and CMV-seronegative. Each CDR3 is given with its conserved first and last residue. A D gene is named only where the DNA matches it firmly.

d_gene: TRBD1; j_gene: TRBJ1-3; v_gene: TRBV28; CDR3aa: CASSGVQGYGNTIYF; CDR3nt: TGTGCCAGCAGTGGGGTACAGGGGTACGGAAACACCATATATTTT
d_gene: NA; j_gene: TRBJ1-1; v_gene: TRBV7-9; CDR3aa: CASTGLVNTEAFF; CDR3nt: TGTGCCAGCACCGGTTTAGTGAACACTGAAGCTTTCTTT
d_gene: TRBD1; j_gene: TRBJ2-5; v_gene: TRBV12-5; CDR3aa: CASGLGDRVKQETQYF; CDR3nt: TGTGCTAGTGGTTTGGGGGACAGGGTTAAACAAGAGACCCAGTACTTC
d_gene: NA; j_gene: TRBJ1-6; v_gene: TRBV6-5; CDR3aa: CASRSRSYNSPLHF; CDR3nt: TGTGCCAGCAGGAGCAGGTCCTATAATTCACCCCTCCACTTT
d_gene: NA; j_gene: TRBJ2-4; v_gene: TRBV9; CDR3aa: CASSPLGGIQYF; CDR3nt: TGTGCCAGCAGCCCCCTGGGAGGAATTCAGTACTTC
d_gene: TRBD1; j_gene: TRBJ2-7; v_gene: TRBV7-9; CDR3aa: CASSLALGTGSLEQYF; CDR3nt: TGTGCCAGCAGCTTAGCGTTGGGGACAGGGTCCCTCGAGCAGTACTTC
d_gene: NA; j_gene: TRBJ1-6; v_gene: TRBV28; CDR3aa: CGTKTPGNSPLHF; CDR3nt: TGTGGTACCAAAACCCCCGGTAATTCACCCCTCCACTTT
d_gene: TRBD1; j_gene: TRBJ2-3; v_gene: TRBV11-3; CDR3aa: CASSLDGQGTGSTDTQYF; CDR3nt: TGTGCCAGCAGCTTAGACGGCCAAGGGACAGGGAGCACAGATACGCAGTATTTT
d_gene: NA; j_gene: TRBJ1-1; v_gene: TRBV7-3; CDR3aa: CASSLTQNTEAFF; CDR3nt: TGTGCCAGCAGCTTAACACAGAACACTGAAGCTTTCTTT
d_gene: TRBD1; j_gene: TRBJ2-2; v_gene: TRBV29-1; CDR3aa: CSVVGQGNTGELFF; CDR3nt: TGCAGCGTCGTGGGACAGGGCAACACCGGGGAGCTGTTTTTT